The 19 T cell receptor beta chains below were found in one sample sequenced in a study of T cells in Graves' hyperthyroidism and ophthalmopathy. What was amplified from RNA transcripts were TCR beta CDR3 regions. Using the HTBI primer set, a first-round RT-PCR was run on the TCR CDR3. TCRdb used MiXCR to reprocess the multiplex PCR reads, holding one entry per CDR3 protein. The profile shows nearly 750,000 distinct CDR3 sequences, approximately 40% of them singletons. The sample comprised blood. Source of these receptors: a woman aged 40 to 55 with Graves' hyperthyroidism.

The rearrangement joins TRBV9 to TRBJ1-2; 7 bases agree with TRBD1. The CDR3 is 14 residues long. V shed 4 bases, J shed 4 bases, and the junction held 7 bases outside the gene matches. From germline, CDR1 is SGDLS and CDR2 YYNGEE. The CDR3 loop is CASSRETGVYGYTF. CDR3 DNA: TGTGCCAGCAGCCGGGAAACAGGGGTCTATGGCTACACCTTC.

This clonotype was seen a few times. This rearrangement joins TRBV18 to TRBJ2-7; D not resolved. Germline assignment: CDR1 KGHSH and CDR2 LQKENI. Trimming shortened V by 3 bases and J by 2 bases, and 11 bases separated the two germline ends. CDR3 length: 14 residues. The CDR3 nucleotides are TGTGCCAGCTCACCGCCGACTGCTACCTACGAGCAGTACTTC. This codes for CASSPPTATYEQYF.

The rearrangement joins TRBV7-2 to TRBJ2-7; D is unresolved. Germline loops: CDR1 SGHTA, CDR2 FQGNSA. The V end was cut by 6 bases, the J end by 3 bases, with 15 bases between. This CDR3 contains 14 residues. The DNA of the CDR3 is TGTGCCAGCAGGTCACGCGCGGTAAACTACGAGCAGTACTTC. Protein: CASRSRAVNYEQYF.

CDR3 nucleotide sequence: TGTGCCAGCAGCTTAGAGGAGGGCGACACTGAAGCTTTCTTT. Translated, it gives CASSLEEGDTEAFF. V gene TRBV11-3 combines with J gene TRBJ1-1, with D hard to call. This CDR3 is built from 14 residues. V was pared by 0 bases and J by 3 bases, with 8 bases between. Germline V gene sequence: CDR1 SGHNT, CDR2 YENEEA.

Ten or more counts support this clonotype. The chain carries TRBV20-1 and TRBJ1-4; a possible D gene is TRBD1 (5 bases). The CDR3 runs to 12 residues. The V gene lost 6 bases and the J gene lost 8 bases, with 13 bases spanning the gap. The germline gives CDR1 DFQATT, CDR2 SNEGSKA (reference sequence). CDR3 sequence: CSARGSTEKLFF. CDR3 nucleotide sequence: TGCAGTGCCCGGGGGTCCACGGAAAAACTGTTTTTT.

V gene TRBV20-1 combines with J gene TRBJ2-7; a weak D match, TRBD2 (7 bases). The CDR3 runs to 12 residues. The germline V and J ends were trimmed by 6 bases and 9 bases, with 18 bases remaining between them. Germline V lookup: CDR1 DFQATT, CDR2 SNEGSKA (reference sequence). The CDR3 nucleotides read TGCAGTGCCAGCGCGGGGGCGAAGGGGCAGTACTTC. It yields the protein CSASAGAKGQYF.

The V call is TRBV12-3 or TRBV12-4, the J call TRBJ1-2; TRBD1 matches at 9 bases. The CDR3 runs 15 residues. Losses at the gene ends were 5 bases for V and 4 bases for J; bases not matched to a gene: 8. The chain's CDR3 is CASSPPGQGTYGYTF. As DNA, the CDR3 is TGTGCCAGCAGTCCACCGGGACAGGGTACCTATGGCTACACCTTC.

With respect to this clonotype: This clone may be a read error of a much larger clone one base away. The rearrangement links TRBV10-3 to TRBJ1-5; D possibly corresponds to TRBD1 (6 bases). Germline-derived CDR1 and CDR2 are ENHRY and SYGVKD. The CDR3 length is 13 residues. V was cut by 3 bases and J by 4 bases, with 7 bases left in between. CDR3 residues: CAISDQGNQPQHF. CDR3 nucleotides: TGTGCCATCAGTGATCAGGGGAATCAGCCCCAGCATTTT.

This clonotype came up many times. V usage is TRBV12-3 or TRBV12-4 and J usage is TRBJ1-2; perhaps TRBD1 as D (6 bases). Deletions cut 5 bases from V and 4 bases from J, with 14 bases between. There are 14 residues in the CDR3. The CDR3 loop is CASSRIDRSYGYTF. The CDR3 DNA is TGTGCCAGCAGTCGCATCGACAGGTCCTATGGCTACACCTTC.

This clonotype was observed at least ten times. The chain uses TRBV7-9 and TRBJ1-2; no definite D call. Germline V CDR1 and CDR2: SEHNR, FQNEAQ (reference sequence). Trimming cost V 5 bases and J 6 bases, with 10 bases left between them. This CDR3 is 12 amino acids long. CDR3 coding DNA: TGTGCCAGCAGCCTAAGCAGTGATGGCTACACCTTC. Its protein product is CASSLSSDGYTF.

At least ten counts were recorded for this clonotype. In DNA form, the CDR3 reads TGTGCCACGGGTCAAGCCTTGAACACTGAAGCTTTCTTT. Its translation is CATGQALNTEAFF. The chain is built from TRBV7-9 and TRBJ1-1; D remains unclear. CDR3 length: 13 residues. CDR1 and CDR2 from the germline V gene are SEHNR and FQNEAQ (reference sequence). Trimming took off 10 bases at V and 0 bases at J, with 12 bases between the two ends.

The CDR3 DNA reads TGTGCCAGCAGTGAAACAGGGGGCTCCCCCAATGAGCAGTTCTTC. This codes for CASSETGGSPNEQFF. The chain couples TRBV2 to TRBJ2-1, with 9 nucleotides matching TRBD1. In germline, CDR1 is SNHLY, CDR2 FYNNEI. This CDR3 contains 15 residues. With 2 bases clipped from V and 6 bases from J, the junction kept 5 bases outside the gene matches.

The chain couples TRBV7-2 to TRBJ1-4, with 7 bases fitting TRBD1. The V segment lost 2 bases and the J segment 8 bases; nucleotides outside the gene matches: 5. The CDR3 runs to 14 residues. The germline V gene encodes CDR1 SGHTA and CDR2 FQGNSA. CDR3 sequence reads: CASSLPGGSEKLFF. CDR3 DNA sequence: TGTGCCAGCAGCTTACCAGGGGGGAGCGAAAAACTGTTTTTT.

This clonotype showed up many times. This CDR3 is CSARMGGRGAFF. Written as DNA, the CDR3 is TGCAGTGCTAGGATGGGAGGCAGGGGTGCTTTCTTT. The V and J genes are TRBV20-1 and TRBJ1-1, with a tentative D call TRBD1 (6 bases). The CDR3 is 12 residues long. V lost 3 bases and J 11 bases, leaving 16 bases between the germline ends. CDR1 is DFQATT, CDR2 SNEGSKA, per germline (reference sequence).

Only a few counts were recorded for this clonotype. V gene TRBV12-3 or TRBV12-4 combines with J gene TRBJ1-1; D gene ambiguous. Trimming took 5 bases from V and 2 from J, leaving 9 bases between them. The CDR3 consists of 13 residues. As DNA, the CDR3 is TGTGCCAGCAGTCGCCTGTTTAACACTGAAGCTTTCTTT. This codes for CASSRLFNTEAFF.

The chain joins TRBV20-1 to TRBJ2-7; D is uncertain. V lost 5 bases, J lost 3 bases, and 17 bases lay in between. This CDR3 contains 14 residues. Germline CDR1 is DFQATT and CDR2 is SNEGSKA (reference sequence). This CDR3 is CSARAPGPYYEQYF. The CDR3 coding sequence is TGCAGTGCTCGGGCCCCGGGTCCTTACTACGAGCAGTACTTC.

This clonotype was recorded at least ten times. The CDR3 loop is CASTEEVAGSPEAFF. The CDR3 nucleotides read TGTGCCAGCACCGAGGAGGTCGCGGGTTCACCTGAAGCTTTCTTT. The rearrangement joins TRBV2 to TRBJ1-1; D gene uncertain. Germline assignment: CDR1 SNHLY and CDR2 FYNNEI. CDR3 length: 15 residues. Trimming shortened V by 7 bases and J by 6 bases, and 21 bases separated the two germline ends.

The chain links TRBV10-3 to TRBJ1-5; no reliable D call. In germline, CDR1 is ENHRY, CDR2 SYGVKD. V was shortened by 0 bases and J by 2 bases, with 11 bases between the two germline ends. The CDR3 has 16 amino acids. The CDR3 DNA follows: TGTGCCATCAGTGAGTCGACGCCTATTGGCAATCAGCCCCAGCATTTT. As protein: CAISESTPIGNQPQHF.

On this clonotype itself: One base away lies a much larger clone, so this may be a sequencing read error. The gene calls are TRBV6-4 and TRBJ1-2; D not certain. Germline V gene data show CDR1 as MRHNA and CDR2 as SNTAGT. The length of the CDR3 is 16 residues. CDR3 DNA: TGTGCCGGCAGTGACTACAGCGCCGGCGGCATTCGTGGCTACACCTTC. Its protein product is CAGSDYSAGGIRGYTF.